The next 2 T cell receptor beta chains were all read from a single sample in a study of shared clonotypes between healthy human individuals. The repertoire was sequenced with immunoSEQ multiplex PCR; TCRdb's copy has only in-frame clones and lacks some. This sample carries 2 million to 3 million clones, roughly 93% of them seen once, and the ten largest clones take 0.35% to 0.45%. What was sequenced was naive CD4+ T cells from PBMCs. Subset in this sample: CD45RA+ positively selected. The receptors were sampled from a man between 18 and 29 years old in good health. Some clones in this sample may be carry-over from other donors' samples.

This sequence joins TRBV5-4 and TRBJ2-1, with a weak D call TRBD1 (5 bases). This CDR3 has 13 amino acids. V lost 5 bases, J lost 7 bases, and 13 bases lay in between. CDR1 SGHNT and CDR2 YYREEE come from the germline V gene (reference sequence). The CDR3: CASSSDSINEQFF. The DNA for the CDR3 is TGTGCCAGCAGTTCTGACAGTATAAATGAGCAGTTCTTC.

This sequence joins TRBV5-1 and TRBJ1-3, with 7 bases fitting TRBD1. Germline CDR1 SGHRS, CDR2 YFSETQ. V lost 4 bases and J lost 2; bases outside the gene matches: 12. CDR3 length: 17 amino acids. CDR3 DNA sequence: TGCGCCAGCAGCCCACGTAGCCGGGACAGCCCTGGAAACACCATATATTTT. Translated: CASSPRSRDSPGNTIYF.